This passage covers 23 T cell receptor beta chains from one sample sequenced in a study of CD8 T cells in ankylosing spondylitis. Using its own MiXCR run on the 5' RACE reads, TCRdb lists one record per CDR3 protein. The table includes approximately 300,000 distinct CDR3 sequences, 20% detected once. The sequenced material came from blood, either unsorted or a sorted T cell fraction (not recorded which). These TCRs come from a male donor with ankylosing spondylitis or in good health (not recorded which).

This clonotype was picked up many times. The chain links TRBV18 to TRBJ1-1; D remains unclear. The CDR3 has 13 amino acids. V lost 8 bases and J lost 0, with 10 bases in between. Germline CDR1 is KGHSH and CDR2 is LQKENI. CDR3 sequence reads: CASSPEMNTEAFF. For the CDR3, the DNA is TGTGCCAGCAGCCCCGAGATGAACACTGAAGCTTTCTTT.

V and J are TRBV10-2 and TRBJ2-5; D is unresolved. The length of the CDR3 is 14 residues. The germline V gene has CDR1 WSHSY and CDR2 SAAADI. With 2 bases removed from V and 2 bases from J, the gap between germline ends came to 9 bases. The CDR3 reads CASSEMPEQETQYF. The CDR3 DNA reads as TGCGCCAGCAGTGAGATGCCTGAGCAAGAGACCCAGTACTTC.

The gene calls are TRBV11-2 and TRBJ2-5; D is unclear. The V and J ends lost 7 bases and 0 bases respectively, with 18 bases between them. This CDR3 region has 16 residues. CDR1 is SGHAT, CDR2 FQNNGV, per germline. The CDR3: CASTLSLLLDQETQYF. The CDR3 DNA follows: TGTGCCAGCACCCTCAGCTTATTATTGGACCAAGAGACCCAGTACTTC.

This clonotype was observed a few times. V gene TRBV5-5 combines with J gene TRBJ1-5; D gene unclear. Trimming removed 0 bases at V and 0 bases at J, with 10 bases between. The CDR3 is 16 amino acids. Germline assignment: CDR1 SGHKS and CDR2 YYEKEE (reference sequence). The CDR3 region is CASSLGASSSNQPQHF. The CDR3 DNA is TGTGCCAGCAGCTTGGGCGCGTCAAGTAGCAATCAGCCCCAGCATTTT.

The chain has TRBV12-3 or TRBV12-4 and TRBJ2-1; D perhaps matches TRBD2 (6 bases). V was trimmed by 5 bases and J by 0 bases, leaving 14 bases between them. The CDR3 is made up of 16 amino acids. The CDR3 region has the DNA TGTGCCAGCAGTGAAAGCGGGCGCAGCTCCTACAATGAGCAGTTCTTC. Residues: CASSESGRSSYNEQFF.

This clonotype was counted only a few times. V usage is TRBV28 and J usage is TRBJ2-3; 7 nucleotides match TRBD2. The ends lost 6 bases at V and 4 bases at J; junction bases unmatched: 1. The CDR3 is 12 residues long. Germline lookup yields CDR1 MDHEN and CDR2 SYDVKM. The CDR3 reads CASSRGADTQYF. The CDR3 coding sequence is TGTGCCAGCAGCCGGGGGGCAGATACGCAGTATTTT.

The rearrangement links TRBV3-1 to TRBJ2-3; TRBD2 matches at 7 bases. Germline loops: CDR1 LGHDT, CDR2 YNNKEL (reference sequence). CDR3 size: 16 residues. Trimming removed 5 bases from V and 2 bases from J; junction bases left unmatched: 10. Here the CDR3 reads CASSATAAGSTDTQYF. The CDR3 DNA reads as TGTGCCAGCAGCGCAACCGCAGCGGGGTCCACAGATACGCAGTATTTT.

The rearrangement links TRBV6-2 or TRBV6-3 to TRBJ1-5; D is perhaps TRBD1 (6 bases). V was clipped by 6 bases and J by 4 bases, with 13 bases between them. CDR1 and CDR2 from the germline V gene are MNHEY and SVGEGT. CDR3 length: 14 amino acids. The CDR3: CASSRHRDNQPQHF. DNA of the CDR3: TGTGCCAGCAGCCGACACAGGGATAATCAGCCCCAGCATTTT.

This clonotype was seen at least ten times. This rearrangement joins TRBV5-1 to TRBJ2-1, with 11 bases matching TRBD2. There are 15 residues in the CDR3. Germline CDR1 is SGHRS and CDR2 is YFSETQ. Trimming cost V 4 bases and J 3 bases; bases outside gene matches: 3. The CDR3 DNA follows: TGCGCCAGCAGCCCCGGACTAGCGGGCTACAATGAGCAGTTCTTC. It translates to CASSPGLAGYNEQFF.

Only a few counts were recorded for this clonotype. The chain links TRBV7-2 to TRBJ2-1, with D perhaps TRBD1 or TRBD2 (5 bases each). V lost 1 base, J lost 9 bases, and 13 bases lay in between. This CDR3 comprises 14 residues. Germline V gives CDR1 SGHTA, CDR2 FQGNSA. The CDR3 region has the DNA TGTGCCAGCAGCTTAGGCCAGGGTGGAGGTGAGCAGTTCTTC. Translating it yields CASSLGQGGGEQFF.

The sample holds many counts of this clonotype. The chain has TRBV20-1 and TRBJ2-1, with TRBD2 matching 7 bases. The CDR3 covers 11 residues. Germline V lookup: CDR1 DFQATT, CDR2 SNEGSKA (reference sequence). The DNA for the CDR3 is TGCAGCAAGCGGGGTACATATGAGCAGTTCTTC. Translated, it gives CSKRGTYEQFF.

In this sample, this clonotype turned up many times. The J gene is TRBJ2-1, the V gene TRBV5-1; 9 nucleotides align to TRBD1. This CDR3 comprises 14 residues. J gave up 4 bases and V 4 bases, and 3 bases lay outside the gene matches. Looked up from germline, CDR1 is SGHRS and CDR2 is YFSETQ. CDR3 in amino acids: CASSAGQGYNEQFF. Here the CDR3 DNA reads TGCGCCAGCAGCGCGGGACAGGGATACAATGAGCAGTTCTTC.

The genes are TRBV14 and TRBJ1-2, with D possibly matching TRBD1 (6 bases). V dropped 4 bases and J dropped 8 bases, with 14 bases sitting between them. The length of the CDR3 is 13 residues. Germline V gene sequence: CDR1 SGHDN, CDR2 FVKESK. The CDR3 reads CASSRNQGIGYTF. For the CDR3, the DNA is TGTGCCAGCAGCCGGAATCAGGGGATCGGCTACACCTTC.

The chain uses TRBV20-1 and TRBJ2-5, with D possibly being TRBD1 or TRBD2 (5 bases each). Per the germline V gene, CDR1 is DFQATT and CDR2 is SNEGSKA (reference sequence). This CDR3 has 15 amino acids. The V and J ends lost 3 bases and 2 bases respectively, with 16 bases between them. Here the CDR3 reads CSASSRGRGQETQYF. The CDR3 bases are TGCAGTGCTAGTTCTAGGGGCCGGGGACAAGAGACCCAGTACTTC.

J is TRBJ1-2 and V is TRBV5-5; D uncertain. Germline CDR1 reads SGHKS; CDR2 reads YYEKEE (reference sequence). V shed 0 bases and J shed 4 bases, with 10 bases lying between them. The CDR3 loop spans 14 amino acids. This CDR3 reads CASSLGSSAYGYTF. The CDR3 region has the DNA TGTGCCAGCAGCTTGGGCTCTTCAGCCTATGGCTACACCTTC.

This clonotype was recorded at least ten times. This chain uses TRBV9 with TRBJ2-3; no definite D call. In germline, CDR1 is SGDLS, CDR2 YYNGEE. The V and J ends lost 2 bases and 5 bases respectively, with 6 bases between them. The CDR3 has 12 amino acids. The CDR3 protein is CASSVLGDTQYF. The CDR3 DNA reads TGTGCCAGCAGCGTTTTGGGAGATACGCAGTATTTT.

This clonotype was counted at least ten times. V gene TRBV15 combines with J gene TRBJ2-4; perhaps TRBD1 as D (5 bases). CDR1 is LNHNV, CDR2 YYDKDF, per germline (reference sequence). The CDR3 has 13 amino acids. V dropped 2 bases and J dropped 6 bases, with 8 bases sitting between them. The CDR3: CATSRPDRNIQYF. For the CDR3, the DNA is TGTGCCACCAGCAGACCAGACAGAAACATTCAGTACTTC.

The gene calls are TRBV5-1 and TRBJ1-3, with D uncertain. CDR3 length: 16 residues. With 0 bases removed from V and 0 bases from J, the gap between germline ends came to 10 bases. Germline V gene lookup returns CDR1 SGHRS and CDR2 YFSETQ. The CDR3, as DNA: TGCGCCAGCAGCTTGGGTGCGGCGACCTCTGGAAACACCATATATTTT. Translation gives CASSLGAATSGNTIYF.

This chain joins TRBV5-1 and TRBJ2-5; the match to TRBD1 covers 7 bases. Germline CDR1 reads SGHRS; CDR2 reads YFSETQ. The CDR3 loop spans 17 amino acids. Germline trimming cut 4 bases from V and 4 bases from J; bases unmatched to any gene: 16. In nucleotides, the CDR3 is TGCGCCAGCAGCCCTGGGACAGTCGGCCAAGCAACAGAGACCCAGTACTTC. Amino acid sequence: CASSPGTVGQATETQYF.

This clonotype showed up just a few times. The genes are TRBV30 and TRBJ2-4; D might be TRBD2 (5 bases). Germline V lookup: CDR1 GTSNPN, CDR2 SVGIG (reference sequence). The CDR3 totals 15 residues. Between the trimmed V and J ends, which lost 2 bases and 0 bases, there was a span of 11 bases. The CDR3, as DNA: TGTGCCTGGAGTCCCGGGATACTAGCCAAAAACATTCAGTACTTC. It translates to CAWSPGILAKNIQYF.

The genes are TRBV13 and TRBJ2-5; D is tentatively TRBD1 or TRBD2 (6 bases each). Germline CDR1 and CDR2: PRHDT and FYEKMQ (reference sequence). Trimming took off 7 bases at V and 3 bases at J, with 21 bases between the two ends. There are 16 residues in the CDR3. CDR3 protein: CASTTWGARLKETQYF. DNA of the CDR3: TGTGCCAGCACAACCTGGGGGGCTAGGCTGAAAGAGACCCAGTACTTC.

This clonotype was recorded a few times. The chain uses TRBV7-8 and TRBJ2-3, with 7 bases lining up with TRBD2. V shed 4 bases and J 1 base; nucleotides not matched to a gene: 8. The CDR3 loop spans 16 amino acids. In germline, CDR1 is SGHVS, CDR2 FQNEAQ. CDR3 region: CASSSWEGRGTDTQYF. The DNA of the CDR3 is TGTGCCAGCAGCTCATGGGAGGGCCGGGGCACAGATACGCAGTATTTT.

This clonotype was picked up a small number of times. The chain is built from TRBV5-6 and TRBJ2-5; D call uncertain. With 4 bases removed from V and 0 bases from J, the gap between germline ends came to 7 bases. This CDR3 has 13 residues. Germline-derived CDR1 and CDR2 are SGHDT and YYEEEE. CDR3 sequence reads: CASSVWDQETQYF. The CDR3, as DNA: TGTGCCAGCAGCGTGTGGGACCAAGAGACCCAGTACTTC.